These T cell receptor beta chains were read from a single sample in a study of cytomegalovirus exposure and HLA in healthy donors. The assay was immunoSEQ multiplex PCR, and TCRdb's table has in-frame clones only and misses some. The data contain some 150,000 clones, roughly 70% of them singletons. What was sequenced was PBMCs. These TCRs come from a man aged 25-45 years in good health and CMV-seronegative. CDR3s include the opening cysteine and the closing phenylalanine or tryptophan. Fields, in order: V gene, clone size, D gene, J gene, CDR3 protein, CDR3 DNA. A D gene is named only where the DNA matches it firmly. Clone size appears in some rows only: once, few, many, or a class for an expanded clone.

v_call: TRBV19; clone_size: NA; d_call: NA; j_call: TRBJ1-5; cdr3_aa: CASSPRTVSNQPQHF; cdr3_nt: TGTGCCAGTAGTCCACGGACAGTTTCAAATCAGCCCCAGCATTTT
v_call: TRBV2; clone_size: once; d_call: TRBD1; j_call: TRBJ2-7; cdr3_aa: CASRTQGDREQYF; cdr3_nt: TGTGCCAGCAGGACACAGGGGGATCGGGAGCAGTACTTC
v_call: TRBV28; clone_size: NA; d_call: TRBD1; j_call: TRBJ1-1; cdr3_aa: CASSFPTGVVTEAFF; cdr3_nt: TGTGCCAGCAGTTTCCCGACAGGGGTGGTCACTGAAGCTTTCTTT
v_call: TRBV28; clone_size: NA; d_call: TRBD1; j_call: TRBJ1-6; cdr3_aa: CASGPTSRQGSNNSPLHF; cdr3_nt: TGTGCCAGCGGCCCAACTTCAAGACAGGGCAGTAATAATTCACCCCTCCACTTT
v_call: TRBV19; clone_size: few; d_call: NA; j_call: TRBJ1-5; cdr3_aa: CASSIFGGRSNQPQHF; cdr3_nt: TGTGCCAGTAGTATTTTCGGGGGTAGGAGCAATCAGCCCCAGCATTTT
v_call: TRBV5-1; clone_size: NA; d_call: NA; j_call: TRBJ1-2; cdr3_aa: CASSLDVTVYGYTF; cdr3_nt: TGCGCCAGCAGCTTGGACGTGACAGTCTATGGCTACACCTTC
v_call: TRBV2; clone_size: NA; d_call: TRBD2; j_call: TRBJ2-5; cdr3_aa: CASIPGTSGGDSWETQYF; cdr3_nt: TGTGCCAGCATCCCCGGGACTAGCGGGGGGGATTCTTGGGAGACCCAGTACTTC
v_call: TRBV7-9; clone_size: NA; d_call: NA; j_call: TRBJ2-1; cdr3_aa: CASSSLGDGQGNEQFF; cdr3_nt: TGTGCCAGCAGCTCGCTAGGGGATGGGCAAGGCAATGAGCAGTTCTTC
v_call: TRBV11-3; clone_size: NA; d_call: TRBD2; j_call: TRBJ2-4; cdr3_aa: CASSQGTSGNIQYF; cdr3_nt: TGTGCCAGCAGCCAGGGGACTAGCGGAAACATTCAGTACTTC
v_call: TRBV25-1; clone_size: once; d_call: TRBD1; j_call: TRBJ1-6; cdr3_aa: CASSPRTGTYNSPLHF; cdr3_nt: TGTGCCAGCAGTCCCCGGACAGGGACCTATAATTCACCCCTCCACTTT
v_call: TRBV6-5; clone_size: NA; d_call: NA; j_call: TRBJ2-5; cdr3_aa: CASSQGETQYF; cdr3_nt: TGTGCCAGCAGTCAGGGAGAGACCCAGTACTTC